The next 17 T cell receptor beta chains were all read from a single sample in a study of control samples from healthy donors and cancer patients. Assay used: immunoSEQ multiplex PCR; TCRdb lists only in-frame clones, some missing. The repertoire holds about 140,000 clones, with 80% to 90% as singletons. Sequencing was carried out using blood. Every receptor here comes from a young man in good health.

The chain has TRBV25-1 and TRBJ1-6; D perhaps matches TRBD1 (6 bases). Germline assignment: CDR1 MGHDK and CDR2 SYGVNS. The CDR3 consists of 14 residues. V lost 2 bases and J 6 bases, leaving 8 bases between the germline ends. The CDR3 reads CASSEQGSNSPLHF. CDR3 DNA sequence: TGTGCCAGCAGTGAACAGGGGAGTAATTCACCCCTCCACTTT.

The chain recombines TRBV19 with TRBJ2-1, with 8 bases lining up with TRBD1. V lost 2 bases, J lost 2 bases, and 5 bases stayed unmatched. CDR1 is LNHDA and CDR2 is SQIVND in the germline V gene (reference sequence). This CDR3 contains 16 residues. This CDR3 is CASSITQTGAYNEQFF. The CDR3 DNA follows: TGTGCCAGTAGTATAACCCAGACAGGGGCCTACAATGAGCAGTTCTTC.

The V gene is TRBV11-2, the J gene TRBJ2-7, with 7 nucleotides matching TRBD1. The germline CDR1 and CDR2 sequences are SGHAT and FQNNGV. The CDR3 extends over 13 amino acids. Germline trimming cut 4 bases from V and 0 bases from J; bases unmatched to any gene: 0. This chain's CDR3 is CASSYRGSYEQYF. The CDR3 nucleotides are TGTGCCAGCAGCTACAGGGGCTCCTACGAGCAGTACTTC.

The V and J genes are TRBV4-3 and TRBJ1-5, with D possibly matching TRBD1 (5 bases). CDR1 is LGHNA and CDR2 is YSLEER in the germline V gene. The CDR3 runs 14 residues. Between the trimmed V and J ends, which lost 1 base and 3 bases, there was a span of 7 bases. DNA for the CDR3: TGCGCCAGCAGCCAAGGACAGAACAATCAGCCCCAGCATTTT. Translated, it gives CASSQGQNNQPQHF.

The V call is TRBV5-1, the J call TRBJ2-1; 8 nucleotides match TRBD1. This CDR3 has 14 residues. The junction had 1 base not matched to a gene; V was cut back by 3 bases and J by 2 bases. The germline CDR1 and CDR2 sequences are SGHRS and YFSETQ. Here the CDR3 DNA reads TGCGCCAGCAGCTCGACAGGGGCCTACAATGAGCAGTTCTTC. This gives the protein CASSSTGAYNEQFF.

The table lists this clone with a few counts. The gene calls are TRBV11-3 and TRBJ1-1; TRBD1 agrees at 7 bases. Germline V CDR1 and CDR2: SGHNT, YENEEA. With V trimmed by 6 bases and J by 6 bases, 4 bases remained unmatched. This CDR3 spans 12 amino acids. This CDR3 reads CASSRQGAEAFF. CDR3 DNA sequence: TGTGCCAGCAGTCGACAGGGTGCTGAAGCTTTCTTT.

The V call is TRBV2, the J call TRBJ2-1, with TRBD1 matching 8 bases. The ends lost 6 bases at V and 5 bases at J; junction bases unmatched: 9. The CDR3 runs to 15 residues. Germline CDR1 reads SNHLY; CDR2 reads FYNNEI. CDR3 protein: CASREWGQDHNEQFF. For the CDR3, the DNA is TGTGCCAGCAGAGAGTGGGGACAGGATCACAATGAGCAGTTCTTC.

The V call is TRBV5-4, the J call TRBJ2-3; D remains ambiguous. V was clipped by 0 bases and J by 5 bases, with 13 bases between them. The CDR3 totals 15 residues. CDR1 and CDR2 from the germline V gene are SGHNT and YYREEE (reference sequence). The CDR3 here is CASSLDQVRGDTQYF. The CDR3 bases are TGTGCCAGCAGCTTGGACCAGGTTCGTGGAGATACGCAGTATTTT.

V usage is TRBV30 and J usage is TRBJ2-3; 9 bases line up with TRBD2. Germline assignment: CDR1 GTSNPN and CDR2 SVGIG (reference sequence). Trimming took 4 bases from V and 4 from J; bases not matched to a gene: 3. The CDR3 is 13 amino acids. This CDR3 is CAWTSGDPDTQYF. In nucleotides, the CDR3 is TGTGCCTGGACTAGCGGGGACCCAGATACGCAGTATTTT.

This clone was picked up one time. The rearrangement uses TRBV6-5 and TRBJ1-2; the D is unclear. Per germline, CDR1 MNHEY and CDR2 SVGAGI. V lost 7 bases, J lost 7 bases, and 22 bases lay in between. The CDR3 loop spans 15 amino acids. CDR3 region: CASKVNIQASGGYTF. CDR3 DNA sequence: TGTGCCAGCAAAGTTAATATCCAGGCCTCGGGTGGCTACACCTTC.

The gene calls are TRBV28 and TRBJ2-1, with D maybe TRBD2 (5 bases). The CDR3 spans 15 residues. Trimming left V 3 bases short and J 10 bases short, with 19 bases between. Germline V gene sequence: CDR1 MDHEN, CDR2 SYDVKM. The CDR3 here is CASSFEGLPYSEQFF. The CDR3 DNA reads TGTGCCAGCAGTTTCGAAGGACTCCCCTATAGCGAGCAGTTCTTC.

Details on this clone: Other DNA sequences in the sample encode the same CDR3. This chain connects TRBV11-2 to TRBJ1-2; 7 nucleotides agree with TRBD1. The CDR3 has 13 residues. The trim removed 3 bases at V and 3 bases at J, leaving 1 base unmatched. Germline V gene sequence: CDR1 SGHAT, CDR2 FQNNGV. The CDR3 reads CASSLGTDYGYTF. DNA of the CDR3: TGTGCCAGCAGCTTGGGGACAGACTATGGCTACACCTTC.

The J gene is TRBJ2-6, the V gene TRBV4-2; D gene unclear. CDR1 and CDR2 (germline): LGHNA, YNFKEQ. This CDR3 has 19 amino acids. The V gene lost 0 bases and the J gene lost 0 bases, with 15 bases spanning the gap. CDR3 DNA: TGTGCCAGCAGCCAAGAGGGGATCGCTTCCTCCTCTGGGGCCAACGTCCTGACTTTC. It encodes CASSQEGIASSSGANVLTF.

The chain couples TRBV4-1 to TRBJ2-3, with 8 bases identical to TRBD1. From germline, CDR1 is MGHRA and CDR2 YSYEKL. Losses at the gene ends were 3 bases for V and 3 bases for J; bases not matched to a gene: 8. CDR3 size: 16 residues. CDR3 sequence: CASSQTPRQGTDTQYF. The DNA of the CDR3 is TGCGCCAGCAGCCAGACCCCGAGACAGGGGACAGATACGCAGTATTTT.

This clone was detected a few times. The gene calls are TRBV5-4 and TRBJ1-6, with D unclear. The CDR3 has 13 residues. CDR1 is SGHNT, CDR2 YYREEE, per germline (reference sequence). V lost 9 bases and J lost 10, with 17 bases in between. The CDR3 region has the DNA TGTGCCACCAGGAAAAGTACCCGGTCACCCCTCCACTTT. Its translation is CATRKSTRSPLHF.

This chain connects TRBV9 to TRBJ2-1; perhaps TRBD2 as D (5 bases). The V gene's germline CDR1 is SGDLS and CDR2 YYNGEE. The CDR3 covers 16 residues. The V end was cut by 4 bases, the J end by 0 bases, with 14 bases between. The CDR3 nucleotides read TGTGCCAGCAGCCTTGGGTCACGGGGCTCCTACAATGAGCAGTTCTTC. As protein: CASSLGSRGSYNEQFF.

The rearrangement uses TRBV7-2 and TRBJ2-7, with a weak D call TRBD1 (5 bases). CDR1 SGHTA and CDR2 FQGNSA come from the germline V gene. V was clipped by 4 bases and J by 3 bases, with 22 bases between them. The CDR3 runs 17 residues. The CDR3: CASSSYPQGYENYEQYF. CDR3 DNA: TGTGCCAGCAGCTCCTACCCCCAGGGATACGAAAACTACGAGCAGTACTTC.